The clone carrying this TCR beta chain was observed a handful of times. Its antigen is undetermined. The sample belongs to a study of cytomegalovirus exposure and HLA in healthy donors. Study background: Unique TCRs from HLA-typed donors, 75 million to 100 million of them, were held in an early data release.

PCR employed 60 Vbeta and 13 Jbeta primers. Some clones are missing from TCRdb's copy, which holds only in-frame ones; the method was immunoSEQ multiplex PCR. Found here are 75,000 to 100,000 clones, 7.5% to 8.5% of them singletons; the top ten hold 2.3%. Study-level points and caveats: When analyzed later, a missense DCLRE1C variant was found to be linked to TCR beta V- and J-gene trimming. Near-uniform donor sequencing depth was presumed by presence/absence analyses. Per published reports, the classifier diagnosed cytomegalovirus status with high specificity and sensitivity.

This CDR3 has 15 residues. Trimming took 4 bases from V and 5 from J, leaving 18 bases between them. Germline V lookup: CDR1 MNHEY, CDR2 SVGAGI. Sequencing input: PBMCs. The TCR originated in a man in his fifties in good health and CMV-seronegative. V usage is TRBV6-5 and J usage is TRBJ2-7, with D uncertain. CDR3 loop: CASSSITLVSHEQYF. In DNA form, the CDR3 reads TGTGCCAGCAGTTCCATAACTCTAGTCAGCCACGAGCAGTACTTC.